Each of the 27 T cell receptor beta chains below was sequenced from the same sample in a study of T cell repertoires in cytomegalovirus infection. TCRdb ran MiXCR on the reads and lists one entry per CDR3 protein. The sample has fewer than 200,000 distinct CDR3 sequences; about a fifth are singletons. No antigen has been assigned to these receptors. The starting material was CD8+ T cells from cultured PBMCs, obtained from culture after CMV antigen stimulation. The receptors come from a human donor in good health (CMV status not recorded). Some clones in this sample may be carry-over from other donors' samples.

The gene calls are TRBV7-8 and TRBJ1-5, with 7 bases identical to TRBD1. The CDR3 is 15 residues long. Losses at the gene ends were 4 bases for V and 5 bases for J; bases not matched to a gene: 8. CDR1 is SGHVS, CDR2 FQNEAQ, per germline. The CDR3 loop reads CASSSRQGPHQPQHF. CDR3 sequence (DNA): TGTGCCAGCAGCTCTCGACAGGGTCCTCATCAGCCCCAGCATTTT.

The chain links TRBV12-3 or TRBV12-4 to TRBJ2-7; 9 nucleotides match TRBD1. The CDR3 has 16 amino acids. Losses at the gene ends were 4 bases for V and 1 base for J; bases not matched to a gene: 8. The CDR3 protein is CASSSADRGRSYEQYF. As DNA, the CDR3 is TGTGCCAGCAGTTCAGCGGACAGGGGAAGATCCTACGAGCAGTACTTC.

This clonotype showed up many times. V and J are TRBV12-3 or TRBV12-4 and TRBJ1-6; D might be TRBD1 (6 bases). The CDR3 has 14 amino acids. V shed 5 bases and J shed 5 bases, with 10 bases lying between them. The CDR3 reads CASSPRGNNSPLHF. The CDR3 DNA sequence: TGTGCCAGCAGTCCCAGGGGCAATAATTCACCCCTCCACTTT.

Ten or more counts support this clonotype. The CDR3 region has the DNA TGTGCCAGCAGTTTATCCACGATTATGAGGGCAGGGTCCTACGAGCAGTACTTC. Its protein product is CASSLSTIMRAGSYEQYF. The chain couples TRBV28 to TRBJ2-7; D may be TRBD1 or TRBD2 (5 bases each). The CDR3 loop spans 18 amino acids. Deletions cut 1 base from V and 1 base from J, with 20 bases between. Per the germline V gene, CDR1 is MDHEN and CDR2 is SYDVKM.

This clonotype was observed a few times. For the CDR3, the DNA is TGTGCCAGCAGCCCGGCCGGAGGGGGCCATAGGGACTACGAGCAGTACTTC. Translated, it gives CASSPAGGGHRDYEQYF. This chain joins TRBV7-2 and TRBJ2-7; D is possibly TRBD1 (7 bases). Germline values: CDR1 SGHTA, CDR2 FQGNSA. Trimming took 5 bases from V and 3 from J, leaving 23 bases between them. The CDR3 consists of 17 residues. The full variable domain, completed using reference TRBV7-2 and TRBJ2-7, is GAGVSQSPSNKVTEKGKDVELRCDPISGHTALYWYRQSLGQGLEFLIYFQGNSAPDKSGLPSDRFSAERTGGSVSTLTIQRTQQEDSAVYLCASSPAGGGHRDYEQYFGPGTRLTVT.

This clonotype was picked up a small number of times. V is TRBV27 and J is TRBJ2-1; TRBD1 is a possible D gene (5 bases). The CDR3 loop spans 14 amino acids. V lost 8 bases to trimming and J lost 0 bases, with 11 bases between them. CDR1 is MNHEY and CDR2 is SMNVEV in the germline V gene (reference sequence). For the CDR3, the DNA is TGTGCCAGCGGACACCAAAGCTCCTACAATGAGCAGTTCTTC. Translated: CASGHQSSYNEQFF.

J is TRBJ2-3 and V is TRBV27; D remains unclear. Between the trimmed V and J ends, which lost 3 bases and 5 bases, there was a span of 15 bases. This CDR3 spans 15 amino acids. The V gene's germline CDR1 is MNHEY and CDR2 SMNVEV (reference sequence). The CDR3 loop reads CASSFLRSLEDTQYF. DNA for the CDR3: TGTGCCAGCAGTTTCTTGAGGAGCCTAGAAGATACGCAGTATTTT.

This clonotype was counted a few times. CDR3 sequence reads: CASTKFWDRGTGELFF. The CDR3 region has the DNA TGTGCCAGCACCAAATTTTGGGACAGAGGAACCGGGGAGCTGTTTTTT. The V gene is TRBV12-3 or TRBV12-4, the J gene TRBJ2-2; 7 nucleotides agree with TRBD1. Trimming cost V 7 bases and J 5 bases; bases outside gene matches: 13. CDR3 size: 16 residues.

The DNA of the CDR3 is TGTGCCAGCAGTTCTTCTGGCCTCTCCTACGAGCAGTACTTC. This sequence encodes CASSSSGLSYEQYF. The chain joins TRBV6-2 or TRBV6-3 to TRBJ2-7; D gene uncertain. CDR1 and CDR2 from the germline V gene are MNHEY and SVGEGT. V lost 4 bases and J 0 bases, leaving 10 bases between the germline ends. The CDR3 runs to 14 residues.

This clonotype turned up a few times. The CDR3 DNA reads TGTGCCAGTGGGGACAGGGGGAAGTGGAATGAGCAGTTCTTC. Translating gives CASGDRGKWNEQFF. The rearrangement joins TRBV19 to TRBJ2-1; 11 nucleotides match TRBD1. CDR3 length equals 14 residues. Germline V lookup: CDR1 LNHDA, CDR2 SQIVND (reference sequence). Trimming cost V 8 bases and J 7 bases; bases outside gene matches: 7.

The chain recombines TRBV7-2 with TRBJ2-3, with D possibly TRBD1 on 5 matching bases. V was trimmed by 7 bases and J by 0 bases, leaving 14 bases between them. Germline loops: CDR1 SGHTA, CDR2 FQGNSA. The CDR3 is 15 residues long. The CDR3, as DNA: TGTGCCAGCAACCTAGGGGTGGAAAGCACAGATACGCAGTATTTT. Translated, it gives CASNLGVESTDTQYF.

The chain combines TRBV12-3 or TRBV12-4 with TRBJ1-2; the D is unclear. The V end lost 5 bases, the J end lost 6 bases, and 7 bases lay between the germline ends. The CDR3 spans 11 residues. The CDR3, as DNA: TGTGCCAGCAGTGCGGGGAATGGCTACACCTTC. It yields the protein CASSAGNGYTF.

The chain links TRBV30 to TRBJ1-5; 10 bases align to TRBD1. CDR1 is GTSNPN and CDR2 is SVGIG in the germline V gene (reference sequence). With V trimmed by 0 bases and J by 7 bases, 12 bases remained unmatched. This CDR3 is built from 17 residues. This chain's CDR3 is CAWSVPPGQGRRQPQHF. The DNA for the CDR3 is TGTGCCTGGAGTGTACCCCCGGGACAGGGGAGGAGGCAGCCCCAGCATTTT.

This rearrangement joins TRBV7-8 to TRBJ1-1; no definite D call. The CDR3 is made up of 16 amino acids. Trimming left V 5 bases short and J 4 bases short, with 20 bases between. Germline loops: CDR1 SGHVS, CDR2 FQNEAQ. The CDR3 DNA reads as TGTGCCAGCAGCCGAGGACCACTATCCCCAGCCACTGAAGCTTTCTTT. Protein sequence: CASSRGPLSPATEAFF.

The V gene is TRBV4-1, the J gene TRBJ1-1, with TRBD1 identical over 9 bases. The V gene's germline CDR1 is MGHRA and CDR2 YSYEKL. With 0 bases clipped from V and 11 bases from J, the junction kept 7 bases outside the gene matches. The CDR3 consists of 14 residues. The CDR3: CASSQEDRGYDAFF. Here the CDR3 DNA reads TGCGCCAGCAGCCAAGAAGACAGGGGGTACGACGCTTTCTTT.

The chain links TRBV12-3 or TRBV12-4 to TRBJ2-7, with 15 bases fitting TRBD2. The CDR3 extends over 15 amino acids. J gave up 5 bases and V 5 bases, and 4 bases lay outside the gene matches. The CDR3 loop reads CASSRTSGGEDEQYF. DNA for the CDR3: TGTGCCAGCAGTCGGACTAGCGGGGGGGAAGACGAGCAGTACTTC.

V gene TRBV20-1 combines with J gene TRBJ2-7; D may be TRBD1 (6 bases). Germline V gene data show CDR1 as DFQATT and CDR2 as SNEGSKA (reference sequence). This CDR3 has 13 residues. The ends were cut back, 2 bases at V and 5 bases at J, with 13 bases in the middle. CDR3 DNA sequence: TGCAGTGCTAGACTTACAGGGTACCACGAGCAGTACTTC. It is translated as CSARLTGYHEQYF.

This clonotype was counted a few times. This sequence joins TRBV28 and TRBJ1-5; 10 positions agree with TRBD1. The CDR3 spans 15 residues. The junction had 5 bases not matched to a gene; V was cut back by 2 bases and J by 7 bases. CDR1 is MDHEN and CDR2 is SYDVKM in the germline V gene. In DNA, the CDR3 is TGTGCCAGCAGTTTAGGGGGGACAGGGGCCCAGCCCCAGCATTTT. The encoded protein is CASSLGGTGAQPQHF.

This clonotype was recorded a few times. The chain uses TRBV7-2 and TRBJ1-5, with no clear D. Trimming took off 1 base at V and 5 bases at J, with 15 bases between the two ends. This CDR3 comprises 16 residues. The germline CDR1 and CDR2 sequences are SGHTA and FQGNSA. CDR3 loop: CASSLVPPPSDQPQHF. The DNA of the CDR3 is TGTGCCAGCAGCTTAGTTCCCCCCCCCAGCGATCAGCCCCAGCATTTT.

The chain carries TRBV7-2 and TRBJ2-1; possibly TRBD2 for D (6 bases). Trimming removed 2 bases from V and 4 bases from J, with 15 bases in between. This CDR3 contains 16 residues. The germline CDR1 and CDR2 sequences are SGHTA and FQGNSA. The CDR3 spells CASSLNRLASYNEQFF. The DNA of the CDR3 is TGTGCCAGCAGCTTAAATCGGCTAGCGTCATACAATGAGCAGTTCTTC.

The rearrangement links TRBV12-3 or TRBV12-4 to TRBJ2-5, with D uncertain. Trimming stripped 6 bases from V and 5 bases from J, with 19 bases between. The length of the CDR3 is 15 residues. The DNA for the CDR3 is TGTGCCAGCAGCCCCGGCGGTGGGCTAAGCGAGACCCAGTACTTC. The encoded protein is CASSPGGGLSETQYF.

The chain is built from TRBV9 and TRBJ2-6; 7 nucleotides match TRBD2. This CDR3 has 18 residues. The V segment lost 3 bases and the J segment 0 bases; nucleotides outside the gene matches: 9. Germline V gene sequence: CDR1 SGDLS, CDR2 YYNGEE. For the CDR3, the DNA is TGTGCCAGCAGCGCGGAGGGAGGGGCTCTCTCTGGGGCCAACGTCCTGACTTTC. It translates to CASSAEGGALSGANVLTF.

The genes are TRBV2 and TRBJ2-6, with D unresolved. In germline, CDR1 is SNHLY, CDR2 FYNNEI. The CDR3 length is 13 residues. The germline V and J ends were trimmed by 8 bases and 0 bases, with 5 bases remaining between them. Here the CDR3 reads CASLTSGANVLTF. The CDR3 DNA follows: TGTGCCAGCCTGACCTCTGGGGCCAACGTCCTGACTTTC.

V is TRBV7-8 and J is TRBJ2-3, with D possibly being TRBD1 or TRBD2 (5 bases each). Germline loops: CDR1 SGHVS, CDR2 FQNEAQ. This CDR3 has 14 residues. Deletions cut 8 bases from V and 3 bases from J, with 15 bases between. The DNA for the CDR3 is TGTGCCAGCTACCGGGACGACGGGACAGATACGCAGTATTTT. Protein product: CASYRDDGTDTQYF.

In its sample, this clonotype was seen a few times. This chain uses TRBV2 with TRBJ2-2; 12 nucleotides agree with TRBD2. The V segment lost 4 bases and the J segment 0 bases; nucleotides outside the gene matches: 9. The CDR3 length is 19 residues. CDR1 and CDR2 from the germline V gene are SNHLY and FYNNEI. In DNA form, the CDR3 reads TGTGCCAGCAGTGCACGTCTAGCGGGGGGGCTTACGAACACCGGGGAGCTGTTTTTT. Translating it yields CASSARLAGGLTNTGELFF.

The V gene is TRBV7-2, the J gene TRBJ1-1; D may be TRBD1 (6 bases). The CDR3 consists of 15 residues. Trimming pared 3 bases from V and 0 bases from J, leaving 11 bases between. CDR1 and CDR2 (germline): SGHTA, FQGNSA. CDR3 in amino acids: CASSFGQFMNTEAFF. CDR3 DNA sequence: TGTGCCAGCAGCTTCGGACAGTTTATGAACACTGAAGCTTTCTTT.

The gene calls are TRBV5-4 and TRBJ2-7, with D maybe TRBD1 (5 bases). CDR1 is SGHNT, CDR2 YYREEE, per germline (reference sequence). The V end lost 0 bases, the J end lost 6 bases, and 7 bases lay between the germline ends. This CDR3 is built from 12 residues. The CDR3 coding sequence is TGTGCCAGCAGCTTGGGGGGCTTCGAGCAGTACTTC. The encoded protein is CASSLGGFEQYF.